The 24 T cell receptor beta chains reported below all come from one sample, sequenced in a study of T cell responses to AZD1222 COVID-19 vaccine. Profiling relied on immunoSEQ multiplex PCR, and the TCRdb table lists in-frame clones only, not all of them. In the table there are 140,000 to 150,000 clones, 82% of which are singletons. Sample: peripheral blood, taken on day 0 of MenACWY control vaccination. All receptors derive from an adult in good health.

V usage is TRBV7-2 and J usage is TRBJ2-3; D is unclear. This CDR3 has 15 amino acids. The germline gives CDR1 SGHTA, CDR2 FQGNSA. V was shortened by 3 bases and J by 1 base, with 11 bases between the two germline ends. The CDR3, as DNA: TGTGCCAGCAGCTTGAGCGCGTTTCGCACAGATACGCAGTATTTT. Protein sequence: CASSLSAFRTDTQYF.

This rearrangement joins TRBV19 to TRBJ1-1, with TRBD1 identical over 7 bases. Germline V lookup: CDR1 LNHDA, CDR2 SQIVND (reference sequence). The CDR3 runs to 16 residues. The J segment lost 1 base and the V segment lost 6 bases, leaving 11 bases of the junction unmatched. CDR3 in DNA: TGTGCCAGTAGGAAACCGGGACAGCAGCCGAACACTGAAGCTTTCTTT. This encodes CASRKPGQQPNTEAFF.

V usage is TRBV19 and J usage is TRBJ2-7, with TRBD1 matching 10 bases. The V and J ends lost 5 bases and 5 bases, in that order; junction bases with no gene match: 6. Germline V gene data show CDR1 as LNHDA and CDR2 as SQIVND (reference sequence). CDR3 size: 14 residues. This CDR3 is CASSFTGTGDEQYF. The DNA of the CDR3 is TGTGCCAGTAGTTTCACCGGGACAGGGGACGAGCAGTACTTC.

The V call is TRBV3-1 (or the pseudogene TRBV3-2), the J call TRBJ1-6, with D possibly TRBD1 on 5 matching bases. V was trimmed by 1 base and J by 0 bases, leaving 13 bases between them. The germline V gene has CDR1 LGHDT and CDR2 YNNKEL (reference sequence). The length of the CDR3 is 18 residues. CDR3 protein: CASSQVDSRSSYNSPLHF. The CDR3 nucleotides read TGTGCCAGCAGCCAAGTCGACAGCCGGAGCTCCTATAATTCACCCCTCCACTTT.

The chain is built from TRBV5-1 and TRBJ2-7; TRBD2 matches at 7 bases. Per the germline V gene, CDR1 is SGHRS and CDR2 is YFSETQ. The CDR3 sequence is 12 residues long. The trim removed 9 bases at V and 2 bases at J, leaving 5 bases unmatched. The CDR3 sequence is CAKQGGPYEQYF. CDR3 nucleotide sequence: TGCGCCAAGCAGGGAGGGCCCTACGAGCAGTACTTC. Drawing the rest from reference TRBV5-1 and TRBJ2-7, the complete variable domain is KAGVTQTPRYLIKTRGQQVTLSCSPISGHRSVSWYQQTPGQGLQFLFEYFSETQRNKGNFPGRFSGRQFSNSRSEMNVSTLELGDSALYLCAKQGGPYEQYFGPGTRLTVT.

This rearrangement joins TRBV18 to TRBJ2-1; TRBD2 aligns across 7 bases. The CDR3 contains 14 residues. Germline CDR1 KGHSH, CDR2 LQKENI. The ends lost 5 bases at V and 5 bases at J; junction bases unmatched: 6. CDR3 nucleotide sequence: TGTGCCAGCTCATCGAGCGCGGGGGACAATGAGCAGTTCTTC. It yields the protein CASSSSAGDNEQFF.

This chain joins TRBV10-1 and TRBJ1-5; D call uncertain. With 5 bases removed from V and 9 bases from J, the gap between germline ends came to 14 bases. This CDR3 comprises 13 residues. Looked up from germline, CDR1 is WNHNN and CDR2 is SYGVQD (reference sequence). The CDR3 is CASSNSAGGPQHF. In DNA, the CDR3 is TGCGCCAGCAGTAACTCAGCCGGTGGGCCCCAGCATTTT.

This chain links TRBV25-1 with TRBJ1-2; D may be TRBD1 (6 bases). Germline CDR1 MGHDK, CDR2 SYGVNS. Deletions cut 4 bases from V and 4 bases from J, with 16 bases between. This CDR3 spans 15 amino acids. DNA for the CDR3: TGTGCCAGCAGTGGTCAGGGGACCAACTTCTATGGCTACACCTTC. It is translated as CASSGQGTNFYGYTF.

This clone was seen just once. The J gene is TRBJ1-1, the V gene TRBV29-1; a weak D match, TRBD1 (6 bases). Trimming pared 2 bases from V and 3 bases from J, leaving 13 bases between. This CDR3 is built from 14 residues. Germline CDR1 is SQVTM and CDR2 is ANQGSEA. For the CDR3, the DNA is TGCAGCGTTGAAACCCCGGACAGTTACACTGAAGCTTTCTTT. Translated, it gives CSVETPDSYTEAFF.

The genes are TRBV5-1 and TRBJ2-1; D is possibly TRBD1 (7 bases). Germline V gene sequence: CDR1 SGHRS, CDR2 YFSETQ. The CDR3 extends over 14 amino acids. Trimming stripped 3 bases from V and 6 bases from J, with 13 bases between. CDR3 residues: CASSSEGQINEQFF. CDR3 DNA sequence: TGCGCCAGCAGCTCGGAGGGACAGATCAATGAGCAGTTCTTC.

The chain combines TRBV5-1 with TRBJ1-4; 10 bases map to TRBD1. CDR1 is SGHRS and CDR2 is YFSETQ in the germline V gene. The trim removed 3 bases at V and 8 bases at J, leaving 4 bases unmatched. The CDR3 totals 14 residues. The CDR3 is CASSSGQGGEKLFF. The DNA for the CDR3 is TGCGCCAGCAGCTCCGGACAGGGGGGAGAAAAACTGTTTTTT.

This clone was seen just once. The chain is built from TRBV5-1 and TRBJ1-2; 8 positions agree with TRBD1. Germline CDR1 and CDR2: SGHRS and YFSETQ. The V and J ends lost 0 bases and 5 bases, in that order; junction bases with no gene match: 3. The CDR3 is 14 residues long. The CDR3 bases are TGCGCCAGCAGCTTGGGGGGACAGGAATATGGCTACACCTTC. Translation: CASSLGGQEYGYTF. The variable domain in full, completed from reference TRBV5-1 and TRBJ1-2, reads KAGVTQTPRYLIKTRGQQVTLSCSPISGHRSVSWYQQTPGQGLQFLFEYFSETQRNKGNFPGRFSGRQFSNSRSEMNVSTLELGDSALYLCASSLGGQEYGYTFGSGTRLTVV.

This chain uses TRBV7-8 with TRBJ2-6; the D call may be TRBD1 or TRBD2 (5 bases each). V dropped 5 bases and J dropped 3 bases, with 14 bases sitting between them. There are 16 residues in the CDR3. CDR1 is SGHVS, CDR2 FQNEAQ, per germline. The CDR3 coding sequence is TGTGCCAGCAGCAGGAACGAGGGGCTTGGGGCCAACGTCCTGACTTTC. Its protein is CASSRNEGLGANVLTF.

CDR3 amino acids: CASSLNRVTEAFF. DNA of the CDR3: TGTGCCAGCAGTTTAAACAGGGTCACTGAAGCTTTCTTT. The chain carries TRBV12-3 or TRBV12-4 and TRBJ1-1, with a possible D match to TRBD1 (6 bases). The CDR3 has 13 residues. Trimming removed 2 bases at V and 4 bases at J, with 8 bases between.

The CDR3 nucleotides read TGTGCCACCGAGGCAGGGTTGAACACTGAAGCTTTCTTT. Translation gives CATEAGLNTEAFF. The chain recombines TRBV15 with TRBJ1-1; TRBD1 is a possible D gene (5 bases). The CDR3 contains 13 residues. CDR1 is LNHNV and CDR2 is YYDKDF in the germline V gene (reference sequence). V dropped 8 bases and J dropped 0 bases, with 10 bases sitting between them.

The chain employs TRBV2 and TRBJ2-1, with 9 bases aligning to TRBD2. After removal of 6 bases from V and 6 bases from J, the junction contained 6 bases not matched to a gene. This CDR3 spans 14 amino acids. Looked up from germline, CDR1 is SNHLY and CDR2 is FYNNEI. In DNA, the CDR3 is TGTGCCAGCAGGGGGACTAGCCACCGCAATGAGCAGTTCTTC. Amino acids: CASRGTSHRNEQFF.

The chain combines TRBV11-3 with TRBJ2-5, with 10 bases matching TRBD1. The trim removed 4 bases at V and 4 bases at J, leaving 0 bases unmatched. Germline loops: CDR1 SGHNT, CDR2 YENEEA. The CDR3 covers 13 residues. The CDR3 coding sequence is TGTGCCAGCAGCTGGGACAGGGGAGAGACCCAGTACTTC. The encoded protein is CASSWDRGETQYF.

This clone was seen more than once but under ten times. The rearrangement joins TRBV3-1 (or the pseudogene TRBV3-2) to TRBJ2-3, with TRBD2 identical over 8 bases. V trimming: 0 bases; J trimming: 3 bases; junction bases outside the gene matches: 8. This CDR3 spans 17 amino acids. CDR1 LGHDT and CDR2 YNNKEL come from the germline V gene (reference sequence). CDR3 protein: CASSQDLLAGRTDTQYF. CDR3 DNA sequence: TGTGCCAGCAGCCAAGATTTGTTAGCGGGGCGTACAGATACGCAGTATTTT.

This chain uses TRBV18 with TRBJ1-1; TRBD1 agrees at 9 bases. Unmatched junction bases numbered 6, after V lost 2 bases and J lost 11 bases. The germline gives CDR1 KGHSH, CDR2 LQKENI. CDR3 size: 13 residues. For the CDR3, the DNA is TGTGCCAGCTCACCATACAGGGGGCAAGACGCTTTCTTT. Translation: CASSPYRGQDAFF.

CDR3 protein: CASSKKLAGRNEQFF. CDR3 DNA sequence: TGTGCCAGCAGCAAAAAACTAGCGGGCCGCAATGAGCAGTTCTTC. This chain links TRBV21-1 with TRBJ2-1; TRBD2, the D gene given by the table, was not confirmed from the DNA. TRBV21-1 is given as a pseudogene. The CDR3 runs to 15 residues.

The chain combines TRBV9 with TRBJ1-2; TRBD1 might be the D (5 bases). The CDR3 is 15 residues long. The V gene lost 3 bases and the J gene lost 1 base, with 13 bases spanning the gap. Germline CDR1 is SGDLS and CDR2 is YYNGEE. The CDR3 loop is CASSAQGPLNYGYTF. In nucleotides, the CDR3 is TGTGCCAGCAGCGCCCAGGGTCCCCTTAACTATGGCTACACCTTC.

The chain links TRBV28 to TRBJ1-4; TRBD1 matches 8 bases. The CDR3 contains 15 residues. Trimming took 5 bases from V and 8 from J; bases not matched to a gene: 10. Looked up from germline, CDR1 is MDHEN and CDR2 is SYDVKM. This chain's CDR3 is CASSPPRQGKEKLFF. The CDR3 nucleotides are TGTGCCAGCAGTCCCCCAAGACAGGGGAAGGAAAAACTGTTTTTT.

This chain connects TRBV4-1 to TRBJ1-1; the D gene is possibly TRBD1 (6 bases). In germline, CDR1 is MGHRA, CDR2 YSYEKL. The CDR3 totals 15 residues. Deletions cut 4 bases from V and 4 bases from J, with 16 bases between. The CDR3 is CASSPVGGGGTEAFF. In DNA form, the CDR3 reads TGCGCCAGCAGCCCCGTGGGGGGGGGCGGCACTGAAGCTTTCTTT.

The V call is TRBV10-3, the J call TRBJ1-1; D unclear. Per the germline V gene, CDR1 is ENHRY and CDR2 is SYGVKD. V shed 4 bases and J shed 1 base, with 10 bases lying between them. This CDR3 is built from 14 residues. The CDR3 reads CAISAPASNTEAFF. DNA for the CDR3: TGTGCCATCAGTGCCCCAGCCTCGAACACTGAAGCTTTCTTT.